What follows are 20 T cell receptor beta chains derived from one specimen sequenced in a study of a mutant IDH1 vaccine in newly diagnosed glioma. Generated by immunoSEQ multiplex PCR, the TCRdb table keeps only in-frame clones and is missing some. The data hold 35,000 to 50,000 clones, with 83% observed a single time. Time point here: week 35, safety follow-up. Vaccinated patients received 300 ug of mutant IDH1 20-mer peptide per dose, with topical imiquimod. These receptors' antigens are unknown. The source was PBMCs, collected from a glioma patient whose treatment included an IDH1 peptide vaccine. The receptors here all came from a woman aged 50 to 60 with glioma.

This chain uses TRBV7-9 with TRBJ2-2; the D gene could be TRBD1 or TRBD2 (6 bases each). The CDR3 loop spans 16 amino acids. The germline V gene encodes CDR1 SEHNR and CDR2 FQNEAQ (reference sequence). V lost 5 bases and J 15 bases, leaving 28 bases between the germline ends. CDR3: CASSLIRGQGPPGVFF. Here the CDR3 DNA reads TGTGCCAGCAGCCTGATAAGGGGCCAGGGGCCCCCGGGGGTGTTTTTT.

The chain employs TRBV10-3 and TRBJ2-7, with 8 positions matching TRBD1. The length of the CDR3 is 15 residues. V trimming: 6 bases; J trimming: 0 bases; junction bases outside the gene matches: 7. Germline-derived CDR1 and CDR2 are ENHRY and SYGVKD. Here the CDR3 reads CAISSGGSLSYEQYF. The CDR3 nucleotides are TGTGCCATCAGCTCAGGGGGCTCCCTCTCCTACGAGCAGTACTTC.

This clone showed up just a few times. J is TRBJ1-1 and V is TRBV19; 9 bases agree with TRBD1. The V gene end was trimmed by 5 bases and the J gene end by 4 bases; junction bases not matched to a gene: 11. The CDR3 runs to 16 residues. Germline V CDR1 and CDR2: LNHDA, SQIVND (reference sequence). The CDR3 DNA reads as TGTGCCAGTAGTCCCCGTCCCGGGACAGGGAGCACTGAAGCTTTCTTT. Amino acid sequence: CASSPRPGTGSTEAFF.

The chain has TRBV5-1 and TRBJ1-3, with D uncertain. The ends were cut back, 6 bases at V and 3 bases at J, with 10 bases in the middle. The CDR3 sequence is 13 residues long. Germline V gives CDR1 SGHRS, CDR2 YFSETQ. The CDR3 spells CASTGGNGNTIYF. The CDR3 DNA reads as TGCGCCAGCACCGGAGGGAATGGAAACACCATATATTTT.

The chain has TRBV6-1 and TRBJ1-4; no reliable D call. The CDR3 runs 12 residues. Germline CDR1 MNHNS, CDR2 SASEGT. V lost 2 bases to trimming and J lost 6 bases, with 4 bases between them. As DNA, the CDR3 is TGTGCCAGCAGTGAAACAGATGAAAAACTGTTTTTT. Translated: CASSETDEKLFF.

J is TRBJ2-1 and V is TRBV4-1; a possible D gene is TRBD1 (5 bases). The CDR3 runs to 15 residues. V was shortened by 4 bases and J by 3 bases, with 13 bases between the two germline ends. CDR1 is MGHRA and CDR2 is YSYEKL in the germline V gene. The CDR3 here is CASSLQGGNYNEQFF. CDR3 coding DNA: TGCGCCAGCAGCCTTCAGGGTGGTAACTACAATGAGCAGTTCTTC.

This chain joins TRBV7-9 and TRBJ2-5; D remains unclear. The CDR3 totals 14 residues. CDR1 and CDR2 (germline): SEHNR, FQNEAQ (reference sequence). Trimming cost V 4 bases and J 3 bases, with 12 bases left between them. The CDR3 bases are TGTGCCAGCAGCTCTCGGTCAACCGAAGAGACCCAGTACTTC. Translation: CASSSRSTEETQYF.

J is TRBJ2-1 and V is TRBV20-1; weak D call: TRBD1 (5 bases). Germline V gene sequence: CDR1 DFQATT, CDR2 SNEGSKA (reference sequence). This CDR3 region has 10 residues. Trimming took off 7 bases at V and 6 bases at J, with 7 bases between the two ends. This CDR3 is CSGGANEQFF. CDR3 nucleotides: TGCAGTGGGGGCGCCAATGAGCAGTTCTTC.

This CDR3 reads CASSPRQGTNTGELFF. In DNA form, the CDR3 reads TGTGCCAGCAGCCCTCGACAGGGGACGAACACCGGGGAGCTGTTTTTT. The V gene is TRBV4-2, the J gene TRBJ2-2, with 8 bases lining up with TRBD1. Germline V gives CDR1 LGHNA, CDR2 YNFKEQ. The CDR3 spans 16 residues. V shed 4 bases and J 0 bases; nucleotides not matched to a gene: 4.

The CDR3 here is CASSPSIRDRVHEQYF. The CDR3 DNA reads as TGTGCCAGCAGCCCATCCATCCGGGACAGGGTACACGAGCAGTACTTC. This rearrangement joins TRBV7-9 to TRBJ2-7, with 9 bases that match TRBD1. Germline lookup yields CDR1 SEHNR and CDR2 FQNEAQ (reference sequence). The CDR3 contains 16 residues. With V trimmed by 5 bases and J by 5 bases, 13 bases remained unmatched.

The chain employs TRBV6-1 and TRBJ2-1; D ambiguous. The germline CDR1 and CDR2 sequences are MNHNS and SASEGT. CDR3 length: 12 residues. Trimming took off 11 bases at V and 4 bases at J, with 12 bases between the two ends. The CDR3: CASAGQYNEQFF. CDR3 in DNA: TGTGCCTCTGCCGGGCAGTACAATGAGCAGTTCTTC.

V is TRBV29-1 and J is TRBJ1-6, with D possibly being TRBD1 (6 bases). Germline loops: CDR1 SQVTM, CDR2 ANQGSEA. This CDR3 has 13 residues. V shed 5 bases and J shed 1 base, with 6 bases lying between them. The CDR3 spells CSVQGSYNSPLHF. The CDR3 bases are TGCAGCGTTCAGGGGTCCTATAATTCACCCCTCCACTTT.

The V and J genes are TRBV21-1 and TRBJ1-2. TRBV21-1 is a recognized pseudogene. The CDR3 covers 17 residues. The CDR3 DNA follows: TGTGCCAGCAGCAAAGCTAATCCTCGAGGGGCAAACTATGGCTACACCTTC. As protein: CASSKANPRGANYGYTF.

This chain connects TRBV5-1 to TRBJ2-1; 11 bases are shared with TRBD2. V trimming: 4 bases; J trimming: 4 bases; junction bases outside the gene matches: 4. The germline V gene has CDR1 SGHRS and CDR2 YFSETQ. The length of the CDR3 is 15 residues. The DNA of the CDR3 is TGCGCCAGCAGCCTCGGGACTAGCGGTTACAATGAGCAGTTCTTC. It translates to CASSLGTSGYNEQFF.

J is TRBJ1-1 and V is TRBV6-1; TRBD1 might be the D (6 bases). Germline-derived CDR1 and CDR2 are MNHNS and SASEGT. This CDR3 spans 15 amino acids. V lost 2 bases and J 1 base, leaving 11 bases between the germline ends. The CDR3: CASSEIDRTNTEAFF. CDR3 DNA: TGTGCCAGCAGTGAAATTGACAGGACGAACACTGAAGCTTTCTTT.

The rearrangement joins TRBV10-2 to TRBJ1-1; weak D call: TRBD1 (5 bases). From germline, CDR1 is WSHSY and CDR2 SAAADI. Trimming took 1 base from V and 1 from J, leaving 10 bases between them. The CDR3 is 15 residues long. The CDR3 region has the DNA TGCGCCAGCAGTGAGTTCGACAGTCAGAACACTGAAGCTTTCTTT. Its protein is CASSEFDSQNTEAFF.

This clone was observed once. This rearrangement joins TRBV18 to TRBJ2-5, with D possibly TRBD1 on 6 matching bases. With the DNA end fitting TRBJ2-7 better, the J assignment may be wrong. Germline loops: CDR1 KGHSH, CDR2 LQKENI. The CDR3 has 13 residues. The CDR3 loop reads CASSPRDKAEQYF. DNA of the CDR3: TGTGCCAGCTCACCTCGGGACAAAGCCGAGCAGTACTTC.

This clone showed up just a few times. The chain's CDR3 is CASRVPGQNYGYTF. In DNA, the CDR3 is TGTGCCAGTAGGGTACCGGGACAGAACTATGGCTACACCTTC. This chain connects TRBV19 to TRBJ1-2; 7 nucleotides match TRBD1. This CDR3 contains 14 residues. The V and J ends lost 6 bases and 2 bases, in that order; junction bases with no gene match: 6. CDR1 and CDR2 from the germline V gene are LNHDA and SQIVND (reference sequence).

The chain has TRBV2 and TRBJ2-2, with 7 bases lining up with TRBD2. Germline CDR1 SNHLY, CDR2 FYNNEI. CDR3 length: 14 amino acids. Trimming removed 8 bases from V and 0 bases from J; junction bases left unmatched: 3. CDR3 in amino acids: CASAGLANTGELFF. Written as DNA, the CDR3 is TGTGCCAGCGCCGGACTAGCGAACACCGGGGAGCTGTTTTTT.

The CDR3 DNA follows: TGTGCCAGCAGCGCAGAGGACAGTCTCTACGAGCAGTACTTC. It translates to CASSAEDSLYEQYF. This chain connects TRBV9 to TRBJ2-7, with a possible D match to TRBD1 (6 bases). Germline V gene sequence: CDR1 SGDLS, CDR2 YYNGEE. Trimming took 3 bases from V and 3 from J, leaving 13 bases between them. The CDR3 is 14 residues long.